A selection of T cell receptor beta chains follows, all from one sample in a study of siplizumab effects on memory and regulatory T cells. Clones were read by immunoSEQ multiplex PCR, and TCRdb kept only the in-frame ones, dropping some. This sample carries approximately 50,000 clones, about 94% of them seen once, and the ten largest clones take approximately 17%. The specimen sequenced was CD8+ T cells sorted from blood. The receptors were sampled from a human donor in good health. Each CDR3 is given with its conserved first and last residue. D genes are given only for firm matches. Some rows mark clone size as missing; the rest say once, few, many or name a class of expanded clone.

>.|TRBJ2-1|12|.|TRBV7-9
TGTGCCAGGGAAGATGGGTACAATGAGCAGTTCTTC
CAREDGYNEQFF
>TRBD1|TRBJ1-1|17|.|TRBV7-8
TGTGCCAGCAGCCCAATCCCCAGGGGGCAGGTGAACACTGAAGCTTTCTTT
CASSPIPRGQVNTEAFF
>.|TRBJ2-2|15|.|TRBV7-3
TGTGCCAGCAGCGGAACAGGGCAGTACACCGGGGAGCTGTTTTTT
CASSGTGQYTGELFF
>.|TRBJ1-5|13|.|TRBV27
TGTGCCAGCAGTTCCTACATCCATCAGCCCCAGCATTTT
CASSSYIHQPQHF
>TRBD1|TRBJ1-2|15|.|TRBV19
TGTGCCAGTAGGCTAAGCACGACAGGGATTGGTGGCTACACCTTC
CASRLSTTGIGGYTF
>TRBD2|TRBJ2-1|14|.|TRBV28
TGTGCCAGCAGTTTAACTGGCGGGAGTAATGAGCAGTTCTTC
CASSLTGGSNEQFF
>.|TRBJ2-2|13|.|TRBV4-1
TGCGCCAGCAGGACAGCGAACACCGGGGAGCTGTTTTTT
CASRTANTGELFF
>TRBD2|TRBJ2-1|20|.|TRBV9
TGTGCCAGCAGCGTAGACCGGACTAGCGCCTCCGCGGGTCTGTACAATGAGCAGTTCTTC
CASSVDRTSASAGLYNEQFF
>.|TRBJ2-7|16|.|TRBV28
TGTGCCAGCAGTTTTCCTCGACTACCAACAACCTACGAGCAGTACTTC
CASSFPRLPTTYEQYF
>TRBD2|TRBJ2-7|15|.|TRBV7-3
TGTGCCAGCAGCGTCCTTGGCGGGGGTACCTACGAGCAGTACTTC
CASSVLGGGTYEQYF
>.|TRBJ2-5|12|.|TRBV25-1
TGTGCCAGCAATCCGGGGGGCGAGACCCAGTACTTC
CASNPGGETQYF
>.|TRBJ1-2|11|.|TRBV6-1
TGTGCCAGCGATACGGGGTATGGCTACACCTTC
CASDTGYGYTF
>.|TRBJ2-4|14|.|TRBV5-6
TGTGCCAGCAGCTTGGCCCTGGCGAGAAACATTCAGTACTTC
CASSLALARNIQYF
>.|TRBJ2-7|12|.|TRBV7-9
TGTGCCAGCAGCGGGAGCGGCTACGAGCAGTACTTC
CASSGSGYEQYF
>.|TRBJ2-2|11|.|TRBV27
TGTGCCAAAGCTGGGACCGGGGAGCTGTTTTTT
CAKAGTGELFF
>TRBD2|TRBJ2-3|15|.|TRBV9
TGTGCCAGCAGCGTCCAGCGGGAGTCGCGGGATACGCAGTATTTT
CASSVQRESRDTQYF
>.|TRBJ1-1|11|.|TRBV11-2
TGTGCCAGCAGCGCCACAACCGAAGCTTTCTTT
CASSATTEAFF
>.|TRBJ2-2|13|.|TRBV9
TGTGCCAGCAGCGGGGACTTCACCGGGGAGCTGTTTTTT
CASSGDFTGELFF
>TRBD1|TRBJ2-7|14|.|TRBV6-1
TGTGCCAGCAGTATGACAGGGGGCCTCTACGAGCAGTACTTC
CASSMTGGLYEQYF
>TRBD2|TRBJ2-3|19|.|TRBV11-2
TGTGCCAGCAGCCCCATACAATTACTAGCGGGAGGGGGCACAGATACGCAGTATTTT
CASSPIQLLAGGGTDTQYF
>.|TRBJ1-2|18|.|TRBV7-8
TGTGCCAGCAGCTTAGAACTTAACGTTCAGGACACACGAAATTCCCATACCTTC
CASSLELNVQDTRNSHTF
>.|TRBJ2-1|16|once|TRBV5-4
TGTGCCAGCAGCTTGAACAGCCATCCCCAATACAATGAGCAGTTCTTC
CASSLNSHPQYNEQFF
>.|TRBJ2-7|15|.|TRBV4-2
TGTGCCAGCAGCCAAGGAGCGGAGCGGAGCTACGAGCAGTACTTC
CASSQGAERSYEQYF
>.|TRBJ2-2|13|.|TRBV19
TGTGCCTCTGGCGAGGGGTACACCGGGGAGCTGTTTTTT
CASGEGYTGELFF
>.|TRBJ2-1|15|.|TRBV5-4
TGTGCCAGCATCGGGCCGGGACAAAAAAACAATGAGCAGTTCTTC
CASIGPGQKNNEQFF
>.|TRBJ2-7|11|.|TRBV20-1
TGCAGTGCTCTAGCCGGGTACGAGCAGTACTTC
CSALAGYEQYF
>.|TRBJ2-1|12|.|TRBV10-3
TGTGCCATCAGTGAGTCCCTAGTCCAGCAGTTCTTC
CAISESLVQQFF
>.|TRBJ2-1|13|.|TRBV6-5
TGTGCCAGCAGTAAAACAGGGTACAATGAGCAGTTCTTC
CASSKTGYNEQFF
>.|TRBJ2-7|12|.|TRBV29-1
TGCAGCGTGACCGGGAGTACCTACGAGCAGTACTTC
CSVTGSTYEQYF
>.|TRBJ1-1|13|.|TRBV11-2
TGTGCCAGCAGCCCGCGACAGAGGTACGAAGCTTTCTTT
CASSPRQRYEAFF
>.|TRBJ1-2|13|.|TRBV4-1
TGCGCCAGCAGCCAAAGGATGGCAGATGGCTACACCTTC
CASSQRMADGYTF